Included here is one T cell receptor (beta chain) sequence, with context. These data are taken from a study of T-cell memory formation after mild COVID-19. TCR alpha and TCR beta cDNA libraries carrying sample barcodes and UMIs came from 5'RACE with constant-segment primers. TCRdb independently ran MiXCR on the 5' RACE reads; one entry per CDR3 protein. The sample lists approximately 190,000 distinct CDR3 sequences; 15% to 20% were seen once. V was cut by 6 bases and J by 1 base, with 15 bases left in between. Germline CDR1 reads MNHNY; CDR2 reads SVGAGI (reference sequence). The CDR3 sequence is 15 residues long.

Material: PBMCs or a T cell subset sorted from them (not recorded which). The sequence came from an adult woman who had mild COVID-19 (a few samples of this study predate the infection). Cell type and time point are not known. The chain couples TRBV6-6 to TRBJ1-1; tentative D call: TRBD1 (6 bases). The CDR3 DNA is TGTGCCAGCAGGGCCCAGGGACACCAGAACACTGAAGCTTTCTTT. This sequence encodes CASRAQGHQNTEAFF.